This TCR beta chain originates from a study of blood T cell repertoires in COVID-19. The overall study: Material from acute and convalescent COVID-19 was sourced from the United States, Italy and Spain.

Sequencing used immunoSEQ multiplex PCR; TCRdb keeps in-frame clones, though not all of them. In the table there are about 150,000 clones, 88% of which are singletons. The V end lost 1 base, the J end lost 1 base, and 13 bases lay between the germline ends. Looked up from germline, CDR1 is GTSNPN and CDR2 is SVGIG (reference sequence). This CDR3 is built from 15 residues. The sequence was obtained from a human donor in a cohort sampled during active COVID-19. The rearrangement joins TRBV30 to TRBJ2-5; D is unresolved. The sequenced material came from peripheral blood. In DNA form, the CDR3 reads TGTGCCTGGAGTGCCCCCGAGAGAATCCAAGAGACCCAGTACTTC. Translating it yields CAWSAPERIQETQYF.